One and the same sample provided the 6 T cell receptor beta chains below, sequenced in a study of cytomegalovirus exposure and HLA in healthy donors. Primers: 60 Vbeta forward and 13 Jbeta reverse. Using immunoSEQ multiplex PCR, the repertoire was profiled, and TCRdb retains in-frame clones only, with some absent. Of more than 150,000 clones listed, 80% to 85% are singletons. What was sequenced was PBMCs. Source of these receptors: a woman under 30 in good health and CMV-seronegative.

This clone was counted a few times. This sequence joins TRBV6-1 and TRBJ1-5, with 8 bases aligning to TRBD1. Germline-derived CDR1 and CDR2 are MNHNS and SASEGT. The CDR3 spans 13 residues. The ends lost 5 bases at V and 7 bases at J; junction bases unmatched: 4. The CDR3 DNA reads TGTGCCAGCAGTCCGGACAGGGAACAGCCCCAGCATTTT. Translated: CASSPDREQPQHF.

The chain combines TRBV5-1 with TRBJ2-1, with 10 bases that match TRBD2. The length of the CDR3 is 17 residues. With V trimmed by 4 bases and J by 6 bases, 13 bases remained unmatched. Germline lookup yields CDR1 SGHRS and CDR2 YFSETQ. The CDR3 nucleotides read TGCGCCAGCAGCCCCCCCGCAGCGGGAGGGCCCAGCAATGAGCAGTTCTTC. Residues: CASSPPAAGGPSNEQFF. Filled out from reference TRBV5-1 and TRBJ2-1, the complete variable domain reads KAGVTQTPRYLIKTRGQQVTLSCSPISGHRSVSWYQQTPGQGLQFLFEYFSETQRNKGNFPGRFSGRQFSNSRSEMNVSTLELGDSALYLCASSPPAAGGPSNEQFFGPGTRLTVL.

The CDR3 DNA reads as TGTGCCAGCAGCTTAGAGGAGGGATCGATCTATGGCTACACCTTC. Amino acids: CASSLEEGSIYGYTF. The genes are TRBV11-2 and TRBJ1-2; no clear D. Trimming took off 0 bases at V and 4 bases at J, with 12 bases between the two ends. The CDR3 contains 15 residues. CDR1 and CDR2 from the germline V gene are SGHAT and FQNNGV.

J is TRBJ2-1 and V is TRBV27, with TRBD1 matching 12 bases. V lost 5 bases and J lost 6; bases outside the gene matches: 2. The germline V gene has CDR1 MNHEY and CDR2 SMNVEV (reference sequence). There are 14 residues in the CDR3. The CDR3: CASSLGQGANEQFF. CDR3 nucleotides: TGTGCCAGCAGTCTGGGACAGGGGGCCAATGAGCAGTTCTTC.

This clone was observed once. This CDR3 is CASSPGAGHEQYF. The CDR3 DNA follows: TGTGCCAGCTCCCCAGGGGCCGGTCACGAGCAGTACTTC. J is TRBJ2-7 and V is TRBV18; TRBD1 is a possible D gene (6 bases). The CDR3 contains 13 residues. Germline CDR1 is KGHSH and CDR2 is LQKENI. The V and J ends lost 6 bases and 5 bases respectively, with 14 bases between them.

The V and J genes are TRBV5-4 and TRBJ1-1; 10 positions match TRBD1. V lost 1 base and J lost 5; bases outside the gene matches: 8. The CDR3 is 16 residues long. Germline CDR1 reads SGHNT; CDR2 reads YYREEE (reference sequence). The chain's CDR3 is CASSLQPGQGWTEAFF. The CDR3 coding sequence is TGTGCCAGCAGCTTGCAACCGGGACAGGGGTGGACTGAAGCTTTCTTT.